Sequencing of this T cell receptor beta chain was carried out in a study of cytomegalovirus exposure and HLA in healthy donors. Findings and limits, study-wide: In a later analysis, common viral pathogens appeared linked to several of the most significant clusters. The study listed about 150 cytomegalovirus-associated TCR beta chains.

The ends lost 5 bases at V and 4 bases at J; junction bases unmatched: 5. Germline lookup yields CDR1 SGHTA and CDR2 FQGNSA. The length of the CDR3 is 14 residues. Comments on this clone: What it binds is not known.

Vbeta (60) and Jbeta (13) primers were used in the PCR. Libraries were prepared by immunoSEQ multiplex PCR; TCRdb keeps only in-frame clonotypes and omits some of them. The repertoire holds 90,000 to 120,000 clones, with about 74% as singletons. This clonotype was obtained from a woman in her thirties or forties in good health and CMV-seropositive. This chain uses TRBV7-2 with TRBJ1-1; 9 bases line up with TRBD1. Sequencing was carried out using PBMCs. The CDR3 DNA reads TGTGCCAGCAGCGCCGGGACAGGGAGCACTGAAGCTTTCTTT. This translates into CASSAGTGSTEAFF.